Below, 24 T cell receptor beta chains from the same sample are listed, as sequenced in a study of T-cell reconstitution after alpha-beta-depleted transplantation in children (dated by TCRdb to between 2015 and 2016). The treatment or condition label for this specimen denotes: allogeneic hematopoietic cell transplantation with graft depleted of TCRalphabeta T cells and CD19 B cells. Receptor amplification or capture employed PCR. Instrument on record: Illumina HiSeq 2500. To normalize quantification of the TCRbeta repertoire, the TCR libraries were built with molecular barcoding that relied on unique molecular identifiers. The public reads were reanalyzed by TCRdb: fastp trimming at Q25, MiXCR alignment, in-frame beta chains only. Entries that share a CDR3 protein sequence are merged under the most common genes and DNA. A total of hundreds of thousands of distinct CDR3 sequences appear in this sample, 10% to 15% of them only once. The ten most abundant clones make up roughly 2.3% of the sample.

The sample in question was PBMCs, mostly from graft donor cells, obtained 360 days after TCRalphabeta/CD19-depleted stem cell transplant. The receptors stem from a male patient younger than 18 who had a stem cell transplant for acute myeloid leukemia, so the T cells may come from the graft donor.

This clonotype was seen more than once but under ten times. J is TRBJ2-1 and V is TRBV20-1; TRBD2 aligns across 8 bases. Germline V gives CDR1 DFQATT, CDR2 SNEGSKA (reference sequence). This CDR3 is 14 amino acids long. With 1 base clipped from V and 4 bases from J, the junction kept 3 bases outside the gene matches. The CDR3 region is CSARVRGGYNEQFF. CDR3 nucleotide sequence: TGCAGTGCTAGAGTACGGGGGGGGTACAATGAGCAGTTCTTC.

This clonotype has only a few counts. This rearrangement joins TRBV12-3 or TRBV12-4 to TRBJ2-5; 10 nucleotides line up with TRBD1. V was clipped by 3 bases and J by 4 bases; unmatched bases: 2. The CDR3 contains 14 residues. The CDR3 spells CASSFDRGPETQYF. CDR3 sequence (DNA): TGTGCCAGCAGTTTCGACAGGGGGCCAGAGACCCAGTACTTC.

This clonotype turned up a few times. The CDR3 DNA sequence: TGCGCCAGCAGTCTTGGGTTAGGGGCAGGCAATGAGCAGTTCTTC. Translation: CASSLGLGAGNEQFF. The chain combines TRBV5-1 with TRBJ2-1; tentative D call: TRBD1 (5 bases). Germline V CDR1 and CDR2: SGHRS, YFSETQ. Deletions cut 5 bases from V and 6 bases from J, with 18 bases between. The CDR3 spans 15 residues.

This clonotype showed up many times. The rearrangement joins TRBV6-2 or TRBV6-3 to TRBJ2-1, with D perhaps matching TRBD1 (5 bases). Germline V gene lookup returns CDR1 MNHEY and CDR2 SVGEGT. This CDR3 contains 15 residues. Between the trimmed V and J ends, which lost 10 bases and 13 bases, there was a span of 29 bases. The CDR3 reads CATGRVAWGFGAQFF. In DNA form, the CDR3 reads TGTGCCACCGGCAGGGTGGCTTGGGGTTTTGGGGCACAGTTCTTC.

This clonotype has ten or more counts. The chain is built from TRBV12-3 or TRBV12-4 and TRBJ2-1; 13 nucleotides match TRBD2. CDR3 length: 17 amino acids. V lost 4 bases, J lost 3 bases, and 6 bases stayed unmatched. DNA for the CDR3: TGTGCCAGCAGTTCCACGACTAGCGGGAGGAACTACAATGAGCAGTTCTTC. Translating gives CASSSTTSGRNYNEQFF.

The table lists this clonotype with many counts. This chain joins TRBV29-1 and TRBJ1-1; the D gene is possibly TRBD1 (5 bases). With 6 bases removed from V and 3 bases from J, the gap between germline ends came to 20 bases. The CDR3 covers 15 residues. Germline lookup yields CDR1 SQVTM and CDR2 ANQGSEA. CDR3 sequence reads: CSVDAGEGPYTEAFF. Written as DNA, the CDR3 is TGCAGCGTCGACGCAGGTGAGGGGCCGTACACTGAAGCTTTCTTT.

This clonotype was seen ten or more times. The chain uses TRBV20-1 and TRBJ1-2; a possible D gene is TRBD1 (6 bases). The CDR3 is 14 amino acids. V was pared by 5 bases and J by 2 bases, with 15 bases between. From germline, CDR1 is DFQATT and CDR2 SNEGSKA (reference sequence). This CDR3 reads CSARTGARNYGYTF. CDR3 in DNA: TGCAGTGCTCGAACGGGGGCGCGCAACTATGGCTACACCTTC.

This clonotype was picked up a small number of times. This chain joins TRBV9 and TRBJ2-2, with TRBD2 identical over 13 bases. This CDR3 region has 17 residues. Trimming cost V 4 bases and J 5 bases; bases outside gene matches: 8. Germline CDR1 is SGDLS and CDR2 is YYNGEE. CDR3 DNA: TGTGCCAGCAGCCCTGGACTAGCGGGAGCACGAACCGGGGAGCTGTTTTTT. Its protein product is CASSPGLAGARTGELFF.

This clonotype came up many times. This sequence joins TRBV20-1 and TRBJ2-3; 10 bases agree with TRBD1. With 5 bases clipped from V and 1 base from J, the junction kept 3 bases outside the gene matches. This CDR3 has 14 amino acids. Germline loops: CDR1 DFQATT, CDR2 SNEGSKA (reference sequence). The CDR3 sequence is CSASDRGGTDTQYF. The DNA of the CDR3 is TGCAGTGCTTCGGACAGGGGGGGCACAGATACGCAGTATTTT.

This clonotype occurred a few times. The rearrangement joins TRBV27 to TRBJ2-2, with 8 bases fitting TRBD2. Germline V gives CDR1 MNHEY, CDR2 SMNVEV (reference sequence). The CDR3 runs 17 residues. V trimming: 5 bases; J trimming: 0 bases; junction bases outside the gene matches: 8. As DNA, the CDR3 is TGTGCCAGCAGTCCGTGGGCAGCGGGAGCGAACACCGGGGAGCTGTTTTTT. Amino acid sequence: CASSPWAAGANTGELFF.

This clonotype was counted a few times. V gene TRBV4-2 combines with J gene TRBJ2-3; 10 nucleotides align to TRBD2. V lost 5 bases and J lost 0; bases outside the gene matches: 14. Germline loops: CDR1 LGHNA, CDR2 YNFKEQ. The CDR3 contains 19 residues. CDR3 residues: CASSTRRASGSTSTDTQYF. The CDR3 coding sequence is TGTGCCAGCAGCACACGCAGGGCTAGCGGGAGTACGAGCACAGATACGCAGTATTTT.

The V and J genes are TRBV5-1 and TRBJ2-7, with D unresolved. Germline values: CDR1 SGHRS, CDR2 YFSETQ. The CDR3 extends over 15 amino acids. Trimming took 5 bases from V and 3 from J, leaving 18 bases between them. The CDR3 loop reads CASSFGLLSNYEQYF. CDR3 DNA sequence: TGCGCCAGCAGTTTTGGCCTGCTTTCAAACTACGAGCAGTACTTC.

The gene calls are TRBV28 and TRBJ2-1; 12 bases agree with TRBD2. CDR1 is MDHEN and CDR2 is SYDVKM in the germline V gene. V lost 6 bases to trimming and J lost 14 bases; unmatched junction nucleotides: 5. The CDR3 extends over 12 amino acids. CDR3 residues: CASSYLAGGKFF. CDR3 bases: TGTGCCAGCAGCTACCTAGCGGGGGGGAAGTTCTTC.

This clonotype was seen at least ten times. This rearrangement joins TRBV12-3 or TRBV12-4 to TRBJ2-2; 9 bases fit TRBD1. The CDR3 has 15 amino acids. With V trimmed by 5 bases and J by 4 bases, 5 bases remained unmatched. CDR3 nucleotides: TGTGCCAGCAGTCCCGGGACAGGGTCCACCGGGGAGCTGTTTTTT. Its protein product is CASSPGTGSTGELFF.

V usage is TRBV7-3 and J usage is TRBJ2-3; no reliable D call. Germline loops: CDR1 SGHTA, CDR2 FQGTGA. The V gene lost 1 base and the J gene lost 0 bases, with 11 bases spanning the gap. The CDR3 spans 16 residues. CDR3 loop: CASSLNSISSTDTQYF. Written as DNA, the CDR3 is TGTGCCAGCAGCTTAAATTCCATTTCTAGCACAGATACGCAGTATTTT. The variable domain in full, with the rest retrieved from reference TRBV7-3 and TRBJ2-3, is GAGVSQTPSNKVTEKGKYVELRCDPISGHTALYWYRQSLGQGPEFLIYFQGTGAADDSGLPNDRFFAVRPEGSVSTLKIQRTERGDSAVYLCASSLNSISSTDTQYFGPGTRLTVL.

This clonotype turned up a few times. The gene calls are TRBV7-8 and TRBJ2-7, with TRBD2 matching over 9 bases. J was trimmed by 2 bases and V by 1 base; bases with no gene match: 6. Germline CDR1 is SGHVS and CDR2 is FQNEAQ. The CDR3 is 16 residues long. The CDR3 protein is CASSLVGQRGAYEQYF. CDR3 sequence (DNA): TGTGCCAGCAGCTTAGTGGGTCAGCGGGGGGCCTACGAGCAGTACTTC.

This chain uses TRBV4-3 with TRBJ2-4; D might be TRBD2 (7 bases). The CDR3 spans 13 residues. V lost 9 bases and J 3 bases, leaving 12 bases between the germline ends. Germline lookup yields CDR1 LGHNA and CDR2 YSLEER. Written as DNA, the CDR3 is TGCGCCAGTTCGAGGGGGGGCAAAAACATTCAGTACTTC. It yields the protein CASSRGGKNIQYF.

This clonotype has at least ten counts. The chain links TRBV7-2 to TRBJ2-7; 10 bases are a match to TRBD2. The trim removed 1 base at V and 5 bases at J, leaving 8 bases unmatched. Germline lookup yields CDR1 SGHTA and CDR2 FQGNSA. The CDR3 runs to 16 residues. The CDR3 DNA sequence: TGTGCCAGCAGCTTAGTATCACTAGCGGGAAGTCACGAGCAGTACTTC. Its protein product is CASSLVSLAGSHEQYF.

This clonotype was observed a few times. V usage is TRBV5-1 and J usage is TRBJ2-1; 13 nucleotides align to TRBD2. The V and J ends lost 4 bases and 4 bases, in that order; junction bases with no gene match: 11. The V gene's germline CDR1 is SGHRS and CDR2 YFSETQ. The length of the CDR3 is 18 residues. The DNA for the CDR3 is TGCGCCAGCAGCCTTAAACTAGCGGGAGGGGCTAGATACAATGAGCAGTTCTTC. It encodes CASSLKLAGGARYNEQFF. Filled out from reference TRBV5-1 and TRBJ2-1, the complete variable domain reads KAGVTQTPRYLIKTRGQQVTLSCSPISGHRSVSWYQQTPGQGLQFLFEYFSETQRNKGNFPGRFSGRQFSNSRSEMNVSTLELGDSALYLCASSLKLAGGARYNEQFFGPGTRLTVL.

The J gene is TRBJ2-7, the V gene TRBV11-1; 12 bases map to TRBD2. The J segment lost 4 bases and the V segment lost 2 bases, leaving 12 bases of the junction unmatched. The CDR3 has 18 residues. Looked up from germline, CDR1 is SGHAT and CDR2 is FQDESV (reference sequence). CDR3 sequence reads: CASSLTTGTSGRSYEQYF. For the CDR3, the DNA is TGTGCCAGCAGCTTAACGACAGGGACTAGCGGGCGCTCGTACGAGCAGTACTTC.

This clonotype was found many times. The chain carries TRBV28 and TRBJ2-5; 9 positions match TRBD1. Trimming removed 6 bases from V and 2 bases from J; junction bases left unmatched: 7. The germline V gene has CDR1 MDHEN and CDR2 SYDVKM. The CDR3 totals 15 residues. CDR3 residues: CASRATGGFQETQYF. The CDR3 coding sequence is TGTGCCAGCAGGGCCACAGGGGGCTTTCAAGAGACCCAGTACTTC.

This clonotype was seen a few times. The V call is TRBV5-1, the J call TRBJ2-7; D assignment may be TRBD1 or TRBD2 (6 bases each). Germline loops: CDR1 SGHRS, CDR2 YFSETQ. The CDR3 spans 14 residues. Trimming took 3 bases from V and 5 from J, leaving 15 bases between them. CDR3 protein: CASSSKGGRNEQYF. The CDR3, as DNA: TGCGCCAGCAGCTCGAAAGGGGGGCGGAACGAGCAGTACTTC.

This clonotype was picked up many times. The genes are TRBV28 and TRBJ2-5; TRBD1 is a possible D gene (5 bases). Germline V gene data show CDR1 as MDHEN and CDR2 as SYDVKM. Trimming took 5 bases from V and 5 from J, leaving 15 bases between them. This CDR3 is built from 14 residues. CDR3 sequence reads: CASSPNRMVETQYF. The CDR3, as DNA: TGTGCCAGCAGTCCCAACAGGATGGTGGAGACCCAGTACTTC. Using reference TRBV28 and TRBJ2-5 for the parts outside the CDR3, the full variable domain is DVKVTQSSRYLVKRTGEKVFLECVQDMDHENMFWYRQDPGLGLRLIYFSYDVKMKEKGDIPEGYSVSREKKERFSLILESASTNQTSMYLCASSPNRMVETQYFGPGTRLLVL.

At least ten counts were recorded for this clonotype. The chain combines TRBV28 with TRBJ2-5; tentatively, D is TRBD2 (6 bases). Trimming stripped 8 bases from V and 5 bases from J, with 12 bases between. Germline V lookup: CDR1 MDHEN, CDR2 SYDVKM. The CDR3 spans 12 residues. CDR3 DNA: TGTGCCAGCCGGGACTCCCCGGAGACCCAGTACTTC. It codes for CASRDSPETQYF. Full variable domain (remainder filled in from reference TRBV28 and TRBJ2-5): DVKVTQSSRYLVKRTGEKVFLECVQDMDHENMFWYRQDPGLGLRLIYFSYDVKMKEKGDIPEGYSVSREKKERFSLILESASTNQTSMYLCASRDSPETQYFGPGTRLLVL.